The clone carrying this TCR beta chain has at least ten counts. Its antigen is not identified. The CDR3 has 15 amino acids. The trim removed 6 bases at V and 1 base at J, leaving 7 bases unmatched. The sample belongs to a study of CD8+CD57+ T cells in acquired aplastic anemia. For the study at large: DNA recovered from sorted CD4+ and CD8+ cells had a mean of around 3.2 ug. CD4+ reads averaged roughly 11 million in healthy donors.

The study's findings and limits: Both patients and controls carried the same twenty-nine CD8+ CDR3 sequences. With respect to CD8+ Simpson's diversity, patients and controls did not differ significantly.

TCR beta VDJ combinations and CDR3 sequences were profiled from genomic DNA. Each CDR3 protein gets one entry after TCRdb re-called the reads with MiXCR. The sample lists around 170,000 distinct CDR3 sequences, 55% to 75% occurring once. The sample was sorted CD4+, CD8+, or CD8+CD57+ T cells (not recorded which) from PBMCs. This TCR came from a human donor in good health. The V and J genes are TRBV12-3 or TRBV12-4 and TRBJ2-3; TRBD1 matches 7 bases. The CDR3 DNA reads as TGTGCCAGCAGGAATAGAGGACAGGGCACAGATACGCAGTATTTT. This translates into CASRNRGQGTDTQYF.